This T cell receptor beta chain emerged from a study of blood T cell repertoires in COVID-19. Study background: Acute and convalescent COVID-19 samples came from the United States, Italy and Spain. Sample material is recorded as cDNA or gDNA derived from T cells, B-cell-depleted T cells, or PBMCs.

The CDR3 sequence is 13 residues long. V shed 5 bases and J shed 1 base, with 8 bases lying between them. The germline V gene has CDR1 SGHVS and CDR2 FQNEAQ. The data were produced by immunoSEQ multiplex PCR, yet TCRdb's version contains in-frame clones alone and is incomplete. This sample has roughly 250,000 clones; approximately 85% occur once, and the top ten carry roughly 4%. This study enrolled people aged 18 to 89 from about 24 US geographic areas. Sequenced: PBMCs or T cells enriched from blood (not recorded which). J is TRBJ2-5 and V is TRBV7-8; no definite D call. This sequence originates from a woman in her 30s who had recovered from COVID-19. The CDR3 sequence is CASSPGRQETQYF. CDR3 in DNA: TGTGCCAGCAGCCCGGGTCGCCAAGAGACCCAGTACTTC.